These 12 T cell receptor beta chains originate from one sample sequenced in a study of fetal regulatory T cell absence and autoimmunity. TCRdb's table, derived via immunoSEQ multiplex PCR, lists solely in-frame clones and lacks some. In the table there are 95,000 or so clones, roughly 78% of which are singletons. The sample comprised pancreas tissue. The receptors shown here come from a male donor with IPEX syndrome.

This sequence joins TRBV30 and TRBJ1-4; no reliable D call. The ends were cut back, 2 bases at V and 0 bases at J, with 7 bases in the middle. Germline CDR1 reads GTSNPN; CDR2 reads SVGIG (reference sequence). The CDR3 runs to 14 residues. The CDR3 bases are TGTGCCTGGAGTAGGGTCGCAACTAATGAAAAACTGTTTTTT. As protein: CAWSRVATNEKLFF.

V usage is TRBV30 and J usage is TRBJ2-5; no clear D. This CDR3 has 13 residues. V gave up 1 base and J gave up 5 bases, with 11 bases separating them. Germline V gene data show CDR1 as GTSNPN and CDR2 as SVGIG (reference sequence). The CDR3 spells CAWSGSFGETQYF. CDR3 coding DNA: TGTGCCTGGAGTGGGAGTTTCGGTGAGACCCAGTACTTC.

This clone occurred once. In DNA form, the CDR3 reads TGTGCCAGCAGCTTGTTACTCAAAGCGAACACTGAAGCTTTCTTT. This sequence encodes CASSLLLKANTEAFF. The V gene is TRBV5-6, the J gene TRBJ1-1; D not certain. V dropped 1 base and J dropped 1 base, with 11 bases sitting between them. The CDR3 runs 15 residues. Germline CDR1 and CDR2: SGHDT and YYEEEE.

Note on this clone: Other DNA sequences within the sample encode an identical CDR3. The CDR3 coding sequence is TGTGCCAGCAGCTTAGGGACTAGCGGCAATGAGCAGTTCTTC. It is translated as CASSLGTSGNEQFF. This sequence joins TRBV11-3 and TRBJ2-1, with 10 bases lining up with TRBD2. CDR1 and CDR2 (germline): SGHNT, YENEEA. Trimming removed 1 base from V and 6 bases from J; junction bases left unmatched: 0. CDR3 size: 14 residues.

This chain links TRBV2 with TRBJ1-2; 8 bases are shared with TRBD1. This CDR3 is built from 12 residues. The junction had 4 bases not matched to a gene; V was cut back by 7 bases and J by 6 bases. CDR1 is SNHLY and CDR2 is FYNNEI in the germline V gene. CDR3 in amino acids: CASTRRGHGYTF. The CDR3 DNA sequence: TGTGCCAGCACGCGCAGGGGGCATGGCTACACCTTC.

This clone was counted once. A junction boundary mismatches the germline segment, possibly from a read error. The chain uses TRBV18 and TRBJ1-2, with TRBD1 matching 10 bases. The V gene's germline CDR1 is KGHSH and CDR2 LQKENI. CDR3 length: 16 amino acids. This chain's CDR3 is CASTPTGGPPNYGYTF. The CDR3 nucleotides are TGTGCCAGCACACCGACAGGGGGCCCTCCTAACTATGGCTACACCTTC.

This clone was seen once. CDR3 sequence reads: CASSESAAYYGYTF. The DNA of the CDR3 is TGTGCCAGCAGTGAATCGGCGGCTTACTATGGCTACACCTTC. The rearrangement links TRBV25-1 to TRBJ1-2; unclear D gene. The CDR3 consists of 14 residues. CDR1 MGHDK and CDR2 SYGVNS come from the germline V gene. Deletions cut 1 base from V and 3 bases from J, with 9 bases between.

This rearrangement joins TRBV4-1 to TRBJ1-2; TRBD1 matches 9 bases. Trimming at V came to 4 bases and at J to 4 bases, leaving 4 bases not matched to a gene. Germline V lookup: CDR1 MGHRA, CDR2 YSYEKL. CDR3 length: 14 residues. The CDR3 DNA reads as TGCGCCAGCAGCCCGGGACAGGGAGGCTATGGCTACACCTTC. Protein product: CASSPGQGGYGYTF.

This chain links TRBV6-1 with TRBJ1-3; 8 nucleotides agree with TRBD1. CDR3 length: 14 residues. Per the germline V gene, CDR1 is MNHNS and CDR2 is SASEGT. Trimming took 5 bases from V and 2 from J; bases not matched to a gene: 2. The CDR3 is CASSSQGAGNTIYF. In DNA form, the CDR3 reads TGTGCCAGCAGTTCACAGGGGGCTGGAAACACCATATATTTT.

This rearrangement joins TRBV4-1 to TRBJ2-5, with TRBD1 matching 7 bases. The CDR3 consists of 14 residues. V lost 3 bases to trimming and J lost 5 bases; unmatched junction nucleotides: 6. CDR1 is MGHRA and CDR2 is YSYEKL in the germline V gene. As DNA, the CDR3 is TGCGCCAGCAGCCAGTGGGACAGAGAGGAGACCCAGTACTTC. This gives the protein CASSQWDREETQYF.

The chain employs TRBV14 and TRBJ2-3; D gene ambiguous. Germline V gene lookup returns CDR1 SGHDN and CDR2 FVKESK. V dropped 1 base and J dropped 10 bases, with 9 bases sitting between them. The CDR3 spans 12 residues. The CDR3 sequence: CASSQAGVPQYF. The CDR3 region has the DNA TGTGCCAGCAGCCAAGCTGGCGTACCGCAGTATTTT.

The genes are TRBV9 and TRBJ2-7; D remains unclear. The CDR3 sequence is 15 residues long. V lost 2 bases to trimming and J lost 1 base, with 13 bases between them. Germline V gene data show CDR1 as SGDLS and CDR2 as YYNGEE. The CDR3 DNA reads TGTGCCAGCAGCGTTTCCCCCCGCCCTTCCTACGAGCAGTACTTC. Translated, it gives CASSVSPRPSYEQYF. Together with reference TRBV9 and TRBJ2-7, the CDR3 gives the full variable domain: DSGVTQTPKHLITATGQRVTLRCSPRSGDLSVYWYQQSLDQGLQFLIQYYNGEERAKGNILERFSAQQFPDLHSELNLSSLELGDSALYFCASSVSPRPSYEQYFGPGTRLTVT.